The 15 T cell receptor beta chains in this list originate from one sample, sequenced in a study of Graves' ophthalmopathy and Graves' hyperthyroidism. RNA transcripts were the source from which TCR beta CDR3 regions were amplified. In the first round, RT-PCR was carried out with HTBI primers, and a multiplex PCR formed the second round. TCRdb reanalysed the multiplex PCR reads using MiXCR and keeps one entry per CDR3 protein. The table shows roughly 500,000 distinct CDR3 sequences, with approximately 15% occurring only once. Sequences were obtained from blood. These receptors were taken from a woman younger than 45 with Graves' ophthalmopathy.

This clonotype occurred a few times. A much larger clone lies one base from this, so it may be a read error. V usage is TRBV2 and J usage is TRBJ1-5, with 12 positions matching TRBD1. Germline V gene sequence: CDR1 SNHLY, CDR2 FYNNEI. The CDR3 consists of 15 residues. After removal of 4 bases from V and 3 bases from J, the junction contained 1 base not matched to a gene. In DNA, the CDR3 is TGTGCCAGCAGTGGGGACAGGGGGCTCAATCAGCCCCAGCATTTT. This encodes CASSGDRGLNQPQHF.

Ten or more counts support this clonotype. The chain combines TRBV12-3 or TRBV12-4 with TRBJ1-1; possible D gene TRBD1, 5 bases. V was cut by 2 bases and J by 1 base, with 11 bases left in between. The CDR3 spans 15 residues. The CDR3, as DNA: TGTGCCAGCAGTTTAAGCGGGGCGTGGAACACTGAAGCTTTCTTT. Its translation: CASSLSGAWNTEAFF.

J is TRBJ2-7 and V is TRBV5-1; TRBD2 might be the D (6 bases). The germline V gene encodes CDR1 SGHRS and CDR2 YFSETQ. Trimming pared 1 base from V and 2 bases from J, leaving 16 bases between. The CDR3 has 16 amino acids. The DNA for the CDR3 is TGCGCCAGCAGCTTGCGAGATTTCGGACTAACCTACGAGCAGTACTTC. The encoded protein is CASSLRDFGLTYEQYF.

This clonotype was counted at least ten times. The chain carries TRBV7-2 and TRBJ2-7, with 11 positions matching TRBD1. V was pared by 5 bases and J by 3 bases, with 6 bases of the junction left unmatched. The CDR3 loop spans 15 amino acids. Per germline, CDR1 SGHTA and CDR2 FQGNSA. CDR3 in amino acids: CASSPDGTGGYEQYF. CDR3 DNA sequence: TGTGCCAGCAGCCCGGACGGGACAGGGGGCTACGAGCAGTACTTC.

In this sample, this clonotype turned up many times. This rearrangement joins TRBV11-2 to TRBJ1-2, with D unclear. This CDR3 region has 14 residues. V lost 2 bases, J lost 8 bases, and 15 bases lay in between. Germline CDR1 and CDR2: SGHAT and FQNNGV. The CDR3 nucleotides read TGTGCCAGCAGCTTACCGGTCAGGTTCGACGGCTACACCTTC. Translated, it gives CASSLPVRFDGYTF.

With regard to this clonotype: A read error may account for a junction end that differs from germline. The chain combines TRBV6-1 with TRBJ2-7, with D possibly TRBD2 on 5 matching bases. The CDR3 covers 15 residues. Germline V gives CDR1 MNHNS, CDR2 SASEGT. The CDR3 region has the DNA TGTGCCAGCAGTGAACTTGGTGTAGCGTCTTACGAGCAGGACTTC. It yields the protein CASSELGVASYEQDF.

The sample holds many counts of this clonotype. This sequence joins TRBV9 and TRBJ1-1; D may be TRBD1 (5 bases). Germline V lookup: CDR1 SGDLS, CDR2 YYNGEE. Trimming stripped 0 bases from V and 5 bases from J, with 14 bases between. This CDR3 comprises 15 residues. The CDR3 sequence is CASSVGPGRKTEAFF. DNA for the CDR3: TGTGCCAGCAGCGTAGGGCCAGGGAGGAAAACTGAAGCTTTCTTT.

Regarding this clonotype: Just one base apart from a much larger clone, this may be a read error. The chain uses TRBV12-3 or TRBV12-4 and TRBJ1-1; D is unclear. Trimming took off 10 bases at V and 1 base at J, with 19 bases between the two ends. This CDR3 is built from 15 residues. The CDR3 DNA follows: TGTGCCATCAGACCCCTAGGCCCGGGGAACACTGAAGCTTTCTTT. This gives the protein CAIRPLGPGNTEAFF.

This clonotype showed up many times. The rearrangement joins TRBV6-1 to TRBJ1-2; tentative D call: TRBD1 (5 bases). From germline, CDR1 is MNHNS and CDR2 SASEGT. V was cut by 4 bases and J by 8 bases, with 17 bases left in between. The CDR3 loop spans 14 amino acids. The CDR3 region is CASSGEVRAYGYTF. CDR3 coding DNA: TGTGCCAGCAGTGGTGAGGTCAGGGCGTACGGCTACACCTTC.

This clonotype occurred many times. V is TRBV28 and J is TRBJ2-7, with D unclear. Trimming cost V 5 bases and J 4 bases, with 9 bases left between them. CDR3 size: 12 residues. Germline V CDR1 and CDR2: MDHEN, SYDVKM. In DNA form, the CDR3 reads TGTGCCAGCAGTGGATGGACGTACGAGCAGTACTTC. Amino acid sequence: CASSGWTYEQYF.

This clonotype was seen many times. The chain links TRBV6-2 or TRBV6-3 to TRBJ1-1, with D unresolved. The CDR3 has 14 residues. V was cut by 1 base and J by 0 bases, with 6 bases left in between. Per germline, CDR1 MNHEY and CDR2 SVGEGT. CDR3 region: CASSYFPLNTEAFF. In DNA form, the CDR3 reads TGTGCCAGCAGTTACTTTCCTTTGAACACTGAAGCTTTCTTT.

This clonotype was observed many times. This chain links TRBV12-3 or TRBV12-4 with TRBJ1-1; 10 bases are a match to TRBD1. The CDR3 is 16 residues long. After removal of 6 bases from V and 0 bases from J, the junction contained 7 bases not matched to a gene. DNA of the CDR3: TGTGCCAGCAGCGTCCCGGGACAGGGGTTGAACACTGAAGCTTTCTTT. Protein product: CASSVPGQGLNTEAFF.

V gene TRBV6-1 combines with J gene TRBJ1-2; D might be TRBD1 (6 bases). Between the trimmed V and J ends, which lost 4 bases and 6 bases, there was a span of 21 bases. This CDR3 region has 16 residues. Looked up from germline, CDR1 is MNHNS and CDR2 is SASEGT. The CDR3: CASSVLGGPWSHGYTF. Written as DNA, the CDR3 is TGTGCCAGCAGTGTCCTAGGGGGGCCGTGGAGTCATGGCTACACCTTC.

This clonotype was observed a few times. The chain uses TRBV27 and TRBJ2-7, with a possible D match to TRBD2 (7 bases). Germline loops: CDR1 MNHEY, CDR2 SMNVEV (reference sequence). Trimming pared 3 bases from V and 1 base from J, leaving 19 bases between. This CDR3 is built from 17 residues. This chain's CDR3 is CASSFSGGGSSSYEQYF. CDR3 coding DNA: TGTGCCAGCAGTTTTTCGGGGGGCGGAAGTAGTTCCTACGAGCAGTACTTC.

V and J are TRBV20-1 and TRBJ2-7; 9 bases agree with TRBD2. Germline V gives CDR1 DFQATT, CDR2 SNEGSKA (reference sequence). With V trimmed by 2 bases and J by 4 bases, 12 bases remained unmatched. The length of the CDR3 is 16 residues. The CDR3 nucleotides read TGCAGTGCTAGAATCAGTCTAGCGGGAATCGGGTACGAGCAGTACTTC. Protein: CSARISLAGIGYEQYF.